This TCR beta chain emerged from a study of blood T cell repertoires in COVID-19. Authors' processing steps: Using reference gene primer amplification, nucleated cell counts were estimated. Generated by immunoSEQ multiplex PCR, the TCRdb table keeps only in-frame clones and is missing some. V and J calls and clone size are copied from that table; D and trimming were computed from the DNA. The sample has about 27,000 clones; approximately 66% are singletons. This clone showed up just a few times. This CDR3 is 19 amino acids long. CDR1 MGHRA and CDR2 YSYEKL come from the germline V gene. The V segment lost 1 base and the J segment 1 base; nucleotides outside the gene matches: 8.

The J gene is TRBJ2-2, the V gene TRBV4-1; 11 nucleotides agree with TRBD2. Material for sequencing was peripheral blood. The clonotype was recovered from a man in his 60s with active or convalescent COVID-19. CDR3 loop: CASSQGLAGPALNTGELFF. CDR3 sequence (DNA): TGCGCCAGCAGCCAAGGACTAGCGGGGCCTGCACTGAACACCGGGGAGCTGTTTTTT.